These 17 T cell receptor beta chains share one sample of origin, sequenced in a study of a mutant IDH1 vaccine in newly diagnosed glioma. Their recognized antigens are unknown. Noted time point: week 35, safety follow-up. Each dose of the vaccine consisted of 300 ug of mutant IDH1 20-mer peptide, with topical imiquimod. The method was immunoSEQ multiplex PCR; TCRdb's version includes in-frame clones alone and lacks a portion of them. The sample contains about 32,000 clones, about four fifths of which appear only once. The material was PBMCs, obtained from a glioma patient whose treatment included an IDH1 peptide vaccine. The receptors here all came from a young woman with glioma.

The V call is TRBV12-5, the J call TRBJ2-1; 10 positions agree with TRBD2. The CDR3 covers 21 residues. The germline V gene has CDR1 LGHNT and CDR2 FRNRAP. V lost 0 bases, J lost 0 bases, and 14 bases stayed unmatched. The CDR3 bases are TGTGCTAGTGGTTTGGTAAGGGATCTAGCGGGAGTAAACGTCTCCTACAATGAGCAGTTCTTC. This gives the protein CASGLVRDLAGVNVSYNEQFF.

This clone was seen just once. The gene calls are TRBV18 and TRBJ2-7; 12 nucleotides match TRBD2. CDR1 is KGHSH, CDR2 LQKENI, per germline. V was clipped by 1 base and J by 6 bases; unmatched bases: 10. The CDR3 has 17 amino acids. The CDR3 region is CASSPLTSGRLRVEQYF. The CDR3 DNA is TGTGCCAGCTCACCACTGACTAGCGGGAGACTTCGGGTCGAGCAGTACTTC.

This chain uses TRBV14 with TRBJ1-4, with D possibly being TRBD1 (5 bases). Per the germline V gene, CDR1 is SGHDN and CDR2 is FVKESK. V was pared by 5 bases and J by 10 bases, with 23 bases between. The CDR3 has 16 amino acids. The CDR3, as DNA: TGTGCCAGCAGCACACTTCCGGGGCGTACTTCCGGAAAACTGTTTTTT. This encodes CASSTLPGRTSGKLFF.

This clone was seen more than once but under ten times. This rearrangement joins TRBV2 to TRBJ1-5; no clear D. The CDR3 extends over 15 amino acids. Trimming removed 4 bases from V and 2 bases from J, with 12 bases in between. From germline, CDR1 is SNHLY and CDR2 FYNNEI. This chain's CDR3 is CASSARTSGNQPQHF. CDR3 nucleotide sequence: TGTGCCAGCAGTGCACGCACCTCGGGCAATCAGCCCCAGCATTTT.

V usage is TRBV10-3 and J usage is TRBJ1-1; D is unresolved. The germline V gene has CDR1 ENHRY and CDR2 SYGVKD. The CDR3 length is 14 residues. The ends were cut back, 7 bases at V and 1 base at J, with 13 bases in the middle. This chain's CDR3 is CAIKEVGPNTEAFF. The CDR3 bases are TGTGCCATCAAGGAGGTAGGGCCGAACACTGAAGCTTTCTTT.

The chain carries TRBV10-3 and TRBJ2-5, with 11 bases that match TRBD2. V trimming: 9 bases; J trimming: 4 bases; junction bases outside the gene matches: 4. This CDR3 comprises 13 residues. CDR1 and CDR2 from the germline V gene are ENHRY and SYGVKD. The CDR3 loop reads CAIRGLAGETQYF. CDR3 sequence (DNA): TGTGCCATAAGAGGACTAGCGGGAGAGACCCAGTACTTC.

This clone was recorded a few times. The V call is TRBV27, the J call TRBJ1-4; tentative D call: TRBD1 (5 bases). The CDR3 is 14 amino acids. V dropped 0 bases and J dropped 3 bases, with 5 bases sitting between them. Looked up from germline, CDR1 is MNHEY and CDR2 is SMNVEV (reference sequence). The CDR3 DNA reads TGTGCCAGCAGTTTATCGGGACCTAATGAAAAACTGTTTTTT. Protein: CASSLSGPNEKLFF.

The chain is built from TRBV15 and TRBJ1-4, with D possibly matching TRBD1 (5 bases). The V end was cut by 5 bases, the J end by 8 bases, with 15 bases between. Germline V gene data show CDR1 as LNHNV and CDR2 as YYDKDF (reference sequence). CDR3 length: 14 residues. The CDR3 nucleotides read TGTGCCACCAGCCGACGGGACGGGCGCGAAAAACTGTTTTTT. This encodes CATSRRDGREKLFF.

This chain joins TRBV19 and TRBJ2-7, with D tentatively TRBD1 or TRBD2 (5 bases each). The CDR3 runs to 14 residues. Trimming left V 5 bases short and J 0 bases short, with 11 bases between. CDR1 is LNHDA, CDR2 SQIVND, per germline (reference sequence). CDR3 amino acids: CASSPGTGSYEQYF. The CDR3 DNA is TGTGCCAGTAGTCCCGGGACGGGCTCCTACGAGCAGTACTTC.

The chain couples TRBV9 to TRBJ2-1, with D perhaps TRBD1 (6 bases). The length of the CDR3 is 15 residues. V was shortened by 2 bases and J by 4 bases, with 13 bases between the two germline ends. From germline, CDR1 is SGDLS and CDR2 YYNGEE. The DNA for the CDR3 is TGTGCCAGCAGCGTTGTACAGGGCCCTTACAATGAGCAGTTCTTC. This sequence encodes CASSVVQGPYNEQFF.

The chain employs TRBV29-1 and TRBJ2-7; D tentatively fits TRBD1 or TRBD2 (5 bases each). The ends were cut back, 1 base at V and 1 base at J, with 14 bases in the middle. Germline assignment: CDR1 SQVTM and CDR2 ANQGSEA. The CDR3 consists of 15 residues. The CDR3 reads CSVEGGREGSYEQYF. DNA for the CDR3: TGCAGCGTTGAAGGGGGCCGGGAAGGGTCCTACGAGCAGTACTTC.

The rearrangement uses TRBV6-1 and TRBJ2-7, with D unresolved. The germline V gene has CDR1 MNHNS and CDR2 SASEGT. Trimming left V 0 bases short and J 3 bases short, with 3 bases between. The length of the CDR3 is 12 residues. The CDR3 sequence: CASSEARYEQYF. The CDR3 DNA follows: TGTGCCAGCAGTGAAGCTCGCTACGAGCAGTACTTC.

The chain links TRBV6-6 to TRBJ2-7, with D perhaps matching TRBD1 (6 bases). This CDR3 region has 13 residues. Between the trimmed V and J ends, which lost 6 bases and 3 bases, there was a span of 12 bases. CDR1 is MNHNY, CDR2 SVGAGI, per germline (reference sequence). Written as DNA, the CDR3 is TGTGCCAGCAGCCGGGGCAGGGGCTACGAGCAGTACTTC. Its protein is CASSRGRGYEQYF.

The J gene is TRBJ2-7, the V gene TRBV7-6, with 7 bases matching TRBD1. The CDR3 spans 14 residues. Trimming took 5 bases from V and 0 from J; bases not matched to a gene: 4. In germline, CDR1 is SGHVS, CDR2 FNYEAQ. The CDR3 region has the DNA TGTGCCAGCAGCCCTCGACAGGGCTCCTACGAGCAGTACTTC. It is translated as CASSPRQGSYEQYF.

The chain links TRBV4-2 to TRBJ1-2; 9 nucleotides align to TRBD1. The germline gives CDR1 LGHNA, CDR2 YNFKEQ. The V and J ends lost 0 bases and 2 bases, in that order; junction bases with no gene match: 1. This CDR3 has 15 residues. The CDR3 coding sequence is TGTGCCAGCAGCCAAGACGGACAGGGGAACTATGGCTACACCTTC. This encodes CASSQDGQGNYGYTF.

This clone was recorded only once. J is TRBJ2-1 and V is TRBV18; maybe TRBD2 (5 bases). This CDR3 region has 14 residues. Germline assignment: CDR1 KGHSH and CDR2 LQKENI. Trimming removed 3 bases from V and 6 bases from J, with 12 bases in between. As DNA, the CDR3 is TGTGCCAGCTCACCGAAGAGTGGAGGCAATGAGCAGTTCTTC. Encoded protein: CASSPKSGGNEQFF.

The chain combines TRBV6-4 with TRBJ2-1, with TRBD2 matching over 13 bases. The CDR3 loop spans 15 amino acids. Germline trimming cut 4 bases from V and 6 bases from J; bases unmatched to any gene: 3. CDR1 is MRHNA and CDR2 is SNTAGT in the germline V gene. CDR3 bases: TGTGCCAGCAGTGGGACTAGCGGGAGAGGCAATGAGCAGTTCTTC. Its translation is CASSGTSGRGNEQFF.